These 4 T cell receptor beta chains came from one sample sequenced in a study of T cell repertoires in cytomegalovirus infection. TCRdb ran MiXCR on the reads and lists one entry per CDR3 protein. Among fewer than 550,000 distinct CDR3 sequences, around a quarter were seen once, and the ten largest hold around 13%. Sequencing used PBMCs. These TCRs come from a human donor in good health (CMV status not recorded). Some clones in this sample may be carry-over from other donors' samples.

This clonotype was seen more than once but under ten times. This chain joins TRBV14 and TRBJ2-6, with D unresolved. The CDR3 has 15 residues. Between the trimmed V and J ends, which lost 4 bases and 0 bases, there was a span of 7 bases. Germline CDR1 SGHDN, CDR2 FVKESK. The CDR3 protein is CASSPQDSGANVLTF. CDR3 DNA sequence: TGTGCCAGCAGCCCCCAGGACTCTGGGGCCAACGTCCTGACTTTC.

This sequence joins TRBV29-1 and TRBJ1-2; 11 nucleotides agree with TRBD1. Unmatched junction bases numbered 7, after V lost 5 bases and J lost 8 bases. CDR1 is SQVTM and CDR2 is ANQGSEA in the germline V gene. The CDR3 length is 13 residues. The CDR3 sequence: CSVSGQGAQGYTF. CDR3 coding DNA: TGCAGCGTTTCAGGACAGGGGGCGCAGGGCTACACCTTC.

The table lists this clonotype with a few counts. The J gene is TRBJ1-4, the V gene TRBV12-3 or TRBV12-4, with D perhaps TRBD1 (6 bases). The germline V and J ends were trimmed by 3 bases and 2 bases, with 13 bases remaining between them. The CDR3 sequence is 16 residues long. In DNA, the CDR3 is TGTGCCAGCAGTTTGATGGGGGCCGGGACTAATGAAAAACTGTTTTTT. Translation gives CASSLMGAGTNEKLFF.

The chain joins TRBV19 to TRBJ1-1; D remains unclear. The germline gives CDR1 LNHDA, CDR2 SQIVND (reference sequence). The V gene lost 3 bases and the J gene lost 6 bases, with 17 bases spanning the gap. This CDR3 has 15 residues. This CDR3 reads CASSIRGSRGAEAFF. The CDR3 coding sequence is TGTGCCAGTAGTATTCGTGGCAGCCGAGGCGCTGAAGCTTTCTTT.